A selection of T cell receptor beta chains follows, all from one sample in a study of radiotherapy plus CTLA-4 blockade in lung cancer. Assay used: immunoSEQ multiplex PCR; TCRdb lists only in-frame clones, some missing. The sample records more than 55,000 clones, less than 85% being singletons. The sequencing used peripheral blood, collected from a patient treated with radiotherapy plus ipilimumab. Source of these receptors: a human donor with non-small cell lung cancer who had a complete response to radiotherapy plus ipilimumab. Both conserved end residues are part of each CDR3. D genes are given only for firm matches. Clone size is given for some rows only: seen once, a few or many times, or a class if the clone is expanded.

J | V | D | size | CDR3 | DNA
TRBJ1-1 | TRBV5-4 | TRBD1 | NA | CASSSSGGLRDTEAFF | TGTGCCAGCAGCTCTTCAGGGGGGCTTAGAGACACTGAAGCTTTCTTT
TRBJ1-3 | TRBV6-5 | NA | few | CASSYEGVAGNTIYF | TGTGCCAGCAGTTACGAGGGAGTAGCCGGAAACACCATATATTTT
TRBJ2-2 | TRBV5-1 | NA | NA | CASSLVPGANTGELFF | TGCGCCAGCAGCTTGGTCCCAGGCGCGAACACCGGGGAGCTGTTTTTT
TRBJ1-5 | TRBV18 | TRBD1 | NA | CASSPTRGLSVDQPQHF | TGTGCCAGCTCACCTACCAGGGGGCTGTCGGTGGATCAGCCCCAGCATTTT
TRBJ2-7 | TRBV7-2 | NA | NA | CASSLAHYEQYF | TGTGCCAGCAGCTTAGCCCACTACGAGCAGTACTTC
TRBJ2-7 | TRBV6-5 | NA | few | CASSYQSGGREQYF | TGTGCCAGCAGTTACCAGTCAGGGGGGCGTGAGCAGTACTTC
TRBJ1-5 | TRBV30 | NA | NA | CAWSKQGRNQPQHF | TGTGCCTGGAGTAAACAGGGACGCAATCAGCCCCAGCATTTT
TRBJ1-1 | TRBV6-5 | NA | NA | CASSYNRNTEAFF | TGTGCCAGCAGTTATAACAGGAACACTGAAGCTTTCTTT
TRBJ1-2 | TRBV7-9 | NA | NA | CASSPTDSYGYTF | TGTGCCAGCAGCCCGACTGACAGCTATGGCTACACCTTC
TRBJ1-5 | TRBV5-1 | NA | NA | CASSSTGDSNQPQHF | TGCGCCAGCAGCTCGACAGGAGATAGCAATCAGCCCCAGCATTTT
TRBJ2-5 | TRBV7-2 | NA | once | CASSSRGRETQYF | TGTGCCAGCAGCTCCCGGGGGAGGGAGACCCAGTACTTC
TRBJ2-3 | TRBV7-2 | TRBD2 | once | CASSLRGSTDTQYF | TGTGCCAGCAGCTTGCGGGGGAGCACAGATACGCAGTATTTT
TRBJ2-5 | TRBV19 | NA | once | CASSEEAGETQYF | TGTGCCAGTAGTGAAGAAGCGGGCGAGACCCAGTACTTC
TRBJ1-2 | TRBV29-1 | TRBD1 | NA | CSAKDRERYGYTF | TGCAGCGCCAAGGACAGGGAGCGGTATGGCTACACCTTC
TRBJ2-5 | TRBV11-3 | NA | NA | CASSLNSKETQYF | TGTGCCAGCAGCTTGAACTCAAAAGAGACCCAGTACTTC
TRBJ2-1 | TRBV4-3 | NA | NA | CASRRSVSSYNEQFF | TGCGCCAGCAGGAGAAGCGTGAGCTCCTACAATGAGCAGTTCTTC
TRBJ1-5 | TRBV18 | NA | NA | CASSPNSNQPQHF | TGTGCCAGCTCACCTAATAGCAATCAGCCCCAGCATTTT
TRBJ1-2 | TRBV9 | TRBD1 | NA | CASSVAPGQGSYGYTF | TGTGCCAGCAGCGTAGCCCCTGGACAGGGATCCTATGGCTACACCTTC
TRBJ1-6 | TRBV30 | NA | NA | CACRLNNSPLHF | TGTGCCTGTCGACTGAATAATTCACCCCTCCACTTT
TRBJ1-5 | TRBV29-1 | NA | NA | CSVAGNSNQPQHF | TGCAGCGTTGCCGGGAATAGCAATCAGCCCCAGCATTTT
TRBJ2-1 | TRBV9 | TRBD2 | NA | CASSAPTGLAGVRAHNEQFF | TGTGCCAGCAGCGCCCCGACGGGTCTAGCGGGAGTGAGGGCCCACAATGAGCAGTTCTTC
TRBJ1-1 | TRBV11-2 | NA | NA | CASSLGGREAFF | TGTGCCAGCAGCTTAGGAGGGAGAGAAGCTTTCTTT
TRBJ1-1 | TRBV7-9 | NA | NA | CASDMGVRATEAFF | TGTGCCAGCGACATGGGTGTCAGGGCCACTGAAGCTTTCTTT
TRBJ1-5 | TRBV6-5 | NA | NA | CASSYSSGLNQPQHF | TGTGCCAGCAGTTACTCGAGTGGGCTCAATCAGCCCCAGCATTTT
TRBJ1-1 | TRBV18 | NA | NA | CASSPPAGNTEAFF | TGTGCCAGCTCACCACCGGCAGGGAACACTGAAGCTTTCTTT
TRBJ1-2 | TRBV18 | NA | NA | CASSPGADREGYTF | TGTGCCAGCTCACCCGGAGCGGACCGGGAGGGCTACACCTTC
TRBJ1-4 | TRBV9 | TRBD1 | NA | CASSEGGQSEKLFF | TGTGCCAGCAGCGAGGGGGGACAGAGTGAAAAACTGTTTTTT
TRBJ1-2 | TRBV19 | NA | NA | CASRQGFGYTF | TGTGCCAGTCGTCAGGGTTTCGGCTACACCTTC
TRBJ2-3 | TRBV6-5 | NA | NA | CASSYPSRTDTQYF | TGTGCCAGCAGTTACCCCAGTCGCACAGATACGCAGTATTTT
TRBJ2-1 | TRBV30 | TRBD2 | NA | CARTRAGVSYNEQFF | TGTGCCCGCACCCGGGCGGGAGTCTCTTACAATGAGCAGTTCTTC
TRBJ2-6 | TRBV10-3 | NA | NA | CAISESAGPGANVLTF | TGTGCCATCAGTGAGTCAGCAGGGCCTGGGGCCAACGTCCTGACTTTC
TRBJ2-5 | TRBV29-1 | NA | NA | CSVAPTRSETQYF | TGCAGCGTCGCCCCGACTAGAAGTGAGACCCAGTACTTC
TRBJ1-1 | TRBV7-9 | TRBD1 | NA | CASRQTGLRAFF | TGTGCCAGCAGACAGACAGGGCTCCGAGCTTTCTTT
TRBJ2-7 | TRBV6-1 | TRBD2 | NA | CASLKSGAGGNEQYF | TGTGCCAGCCTCAAAAGCGGGGCAGGAGGGAACGAGCAGTACTTC
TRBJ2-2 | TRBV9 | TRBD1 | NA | CASTTGQPNTGELFF | TGTGCCAGCACCACGGGACAGCCTAACACCGGGGAGCTGTTTTTT
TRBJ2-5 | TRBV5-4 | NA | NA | CASSLHQETQYF | TGTGCCAGCAGCCTTCACCAAGAGACCCAGTACTTC
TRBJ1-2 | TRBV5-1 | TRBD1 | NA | CASSANAGTGGVGYTF | TGCGCCAGCAGCGCAAACGCCGGGACAGGGGGCGTTGGCTACACCTTC
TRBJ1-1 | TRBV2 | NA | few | CASSEALGGVRTGAFF | TGTGCCAGCAGTGAAGCGCTTGGCGGGGTGAGGACTGGAGCTTTCTTT
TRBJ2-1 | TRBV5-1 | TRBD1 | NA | CASSPDRGRHDEQFF | TGCGCCAGCAGCCCGGACAGGGGGCGACATGATGAGCAGTTCTTC
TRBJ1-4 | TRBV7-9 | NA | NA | CASSWRETNEKLFF | TGTGCCAGCAGCTGGAGAGAAACTAATGAAAAACTGTTTTTT
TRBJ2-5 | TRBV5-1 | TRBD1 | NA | CASSLVGTGGEETQYF | TGCGCCAGCAGCTTGGTGGGGACAGGGGGCGAGGAGACCCAGTACTTC
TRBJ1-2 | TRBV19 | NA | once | CASTPRRNGNYGYTF | TGTGCCAGTACCCCAAGGCGGAACGGGAACTATGGCTACACCTTC
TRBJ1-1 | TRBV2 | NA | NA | CASSAQPDTEAFF | TGTGCCAGCAGTGCACAACCAGACACTGAAGCTTTCTTT
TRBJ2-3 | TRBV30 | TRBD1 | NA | CAWSAGTGGQADTQYF | TGTGCCTGGAGTGCCGGGACAGGGGGCCAGGCAGATACGCAGTATTTT
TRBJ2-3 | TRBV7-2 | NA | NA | CASSLAMGAYTDTQYF | TGTGCCAGCAGCTTAGCAATGGGCGCATACACAGATACGCAGTATTTT
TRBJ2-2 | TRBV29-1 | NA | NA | CSSSGTRGETGELFF | TGCAGCTCCTCCGGGACCAGGGGCGAAACCGGGGAGCTGTTTTTT
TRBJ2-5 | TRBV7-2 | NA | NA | CASRDTNEETQYF | TGTGCCAGCAGGGACACCAATGAGGAGACCCAGTACTTC
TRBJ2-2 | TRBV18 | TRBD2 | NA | CASSLGLAGATGELFF | TGTGCCAGCTCTCTCGGACTAGCGGGAGCCACCGGGGAGCTGTTTTTT
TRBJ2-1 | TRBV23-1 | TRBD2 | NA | CASSQWQGTSGRTNNEQFF | TGCGCCAGCAGTCAATGGCAGGGGACTAGCGGGAGGACCAACAATGAGCAGTTCTTC
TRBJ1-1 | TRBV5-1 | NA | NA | CASSLLGGTEAFF | TGCGCCAGCAGCTTGCTGGGAGGGACTGAAGCTTTCTTT
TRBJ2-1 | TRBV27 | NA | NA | CASSLYDTYNEQFF | TGTGCCAGCAGTTTATATGACACCTACAATGAGCAGTTCTTC
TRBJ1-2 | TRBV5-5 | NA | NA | CASSFGGAANYGYTF | TGTGCCAGCAGCTTTGGGGGCGCGGCTAACTATGGCTACACCTTC
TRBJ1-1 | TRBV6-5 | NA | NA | CASSPHTEAFF | TGTGCCAGCAGTCCCCATACTGAAGCTTTCTTT
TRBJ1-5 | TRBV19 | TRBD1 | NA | CASSGQHNQPQHF | TGTGCCAGTTCGGGACAGCACAATCAGCCCCAGCATTTT
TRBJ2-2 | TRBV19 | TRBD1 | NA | CASKSGQINTGELFF | TGTGCCAGCAAGTCGGGACAGATAAACACCGGGGAGCTGTTTTTT